The clone carrying this T cell receptor beta chain showed up just a few times. The J segment lost 2 bases and the V segment lost 0 bases, leaving 6 bases of the junction unmatched. The CDR3 covers 17 residues. Per germline, CDR1 MNHEY and CDR2 SMNVEV (reference sequence). This sample is part of a study of T-cell memory formation after mild COVID-19. Study-wide background: The two donors had largely donor-specific TCR clusters.

In TCRdb, the 5' RACE reads were re-called with MiXCR into one record per CDR3 protein. The sample holds approximately 480,000 distinct CDR3 sequences, 18% seen once. Material for sequencing was PBMCs or a T cell subset sorted from them (not recorded which). The rearrangement uses TRBV27 and TRBJ1-3; 8 bases fit TRBD1. The origin of this receptor is an adult woman who had mild COVID-19 (a few samples of this study predate the infection). Cell type and time point are not known. Here the CDR3 DNA reads TGTGCCAGCAGTTTATCATCCCCGGACAGGGCTGGAAACACCATATATTTT. Translating gives CASSLSSPDRAGNTIYF.